The 3 T cell receptor beta chains in this list originate from one sample, sequenced in a study of T cell clonality in common variable immunodeficiency. Repertoires were generated with immunoSEQ multiplex PCR, while TCRdb's copy carries only in-frame clones and drops some. This repertoire holds under 50,000 clones, and none appear only once. The material sequenced was peripheral blood mononuclear cells. The receptors come from a person between 18 and 69 years old in good health.

The table lists this clone with many counts. The read stops 3 residues short of the end of the CDR3; the missing end is completed from the germline J gene. This sequence joins TRBV28 and TRBJ1-2; no firm D call. The germline gives CDR1 MDHEN, CDR2 SYDVKM. This CDR3 is 13 amino acids long. The germline V and J ends were trimmed by 5 bases and 5 bases, with 12 bases remaining between them. CDR3 loop: CASSLTRSYGYTF. Incomplete CDR3 DNA: TGTGCCAGCAGTCTCACACGTTCTTATGGC.

This clone has ten or more counts. The CDR3 protein is CASKGAENEQFF. CDR3 DNA (partial): TGCGCCAGCAAGGGGGCAGAGAATGAG. This rearrangement joins TRBV10-2 to TRBJ2-1, with 7 bases aligning to TRBD1. The CDR3 is cut off 3 residues early in the read; its end comes from the germline J gene. This CDR3 spans 12 amino acids. Germline-derived CDR1 and CDR2 are WSHSY and SAAADI. V lost 7 bases to trimming and J lost 7 bases; unmatched junction nucleotides: 4.

This clone was counted many times. The sequence runs out 3 residues before the end of the CDR3; the remainder is reconstructed from the germline J gene. This chain connects TRBV19 to TRBJ2-3, with 7 positions matching TRBD1. V gave up 6 bases and J gave up 2 bases; unmatched junction bases: 8. The CDR3 is 15 amino acids. Germline lookup yields CDR1 LNHDA and CDR2 SQIVND (reference sequence). The CDR3 sequence: CASSRQGVDTDTQYF. Partial CDR3 DNA: TGTGCCAGTAGCAGACAGGGTGTTGACACAGATACG.